This T cell receptor (beta chain) comes out of a study of blood T cell repertoires in COVID-19. Study overall: T cells, B-cell-depleted T cells, or PBMCs provided the cDNA or gDNA that served as material.

Original data processing: Nucleated cell counts were estimated from reference gene primer amplification. Generated by immunoSEQ multiplex PCR, the TCRdb table keeps only in-frame clones and is missing some. V and J calls plus clone size are reproduced from that table; the DNA served to infer D and trimming. This table holds 210,000 or so clones, roughly 80% found once. The sample comprised peripheral blood. This receptor was identified in a human donor in a cohort sampled during active COVID-19.

Here the CDR3 reads CASSIGDRGTGELFF. The CDR3, as DNA: TGTGCCAGTAGTATAGGGGACAGGGGGACCGGGGAGCTGTTTTTT. This chain connects TRBV19 to TRBJ2-2, with 11 bases fitting TRBD1. In germline, CDR1 is LNHDA, CDR2 SQIVND (reference sequence). This CDR3 region has 15 residues. Losses at the gene ends were 1 base for V and 5 bases for J; bases not matched to a gene: 0.